This section outlines one TCR beta chain sequence together with its context. What it recognizes is unknown. Germline-derived CDR1 and CDR2 are MDHEN and SYDVKM. This CDR3 spans 15 amino acids. The trim removed 7 bases at V and 3 bases at J, leaving 4 bases unmatched. A sample-barcoded 5' primer and a J-beta primer mix were used in a second PCR of roughly 7 to 11 cycles. One entry per CDR3 protein results from TCRdb running MiXCR on the 5' RACE reads. The sample carries 380,000 or so distinct CDR3 sequences, 45% to 60% recorded once. This specimen comes from a study of blood T cells in healthy people across ages. Whole-study results and caveats: PBMC samples, being unsorted, prevented any conclusive comparison of naive and antigen-experienced cells. Diversity estimated from one million T cells was considered an underestimate. Roughly linearly, TCR beta diversity per million T cells fell as age increased.

Each donor had about 10 milliliters of peripheral blood drawn. The sequence derives from a man aged 55 to 69 in good health. Sequencing was done on a sample of blood. V gene TRBV28 combines with J gene TRBJ2-5; 14 positions agree with TRBD2. CDR3 amino acids: CASTPGLAGEETQYF. The CDR3 DNA is TGTGCCAGCACCCCGGGACTAGCGGGAGAAGAGACCCAGTACTTC.